This T cell receptor (beta chain) was documented in a study of cytomegalovirus exposure and HLA in healthy donors listed by TCRdb under 2017. Context from the whole study: According to a later analysis, the 120 or so validation repertoires were produced on the same platform as the 680 or so repertoires of the first cohort. The aim of the study was to test whether cataloging public T cell receptors could identify signatures of past pathogen exposure. Along with the approximately 650-subject first cohort, a separate validation cohort of around 120 different subjects was used. High-throughput TCR immunosequencing, statistical association of individual TCRs with disease status, and machine learning were combined to predict cytomegalovirus infection status.

As to this clone: Its antigen is unknown. No base quality values were provided; no much bigger clone lies one nucleotide off.

The receptor library was made with the immunoSEQ multiplex PCR assay. In the original analysis: A statistical classification framework was built to diagnose cytomegalovirus status from the catalog of TCR beta chain sequences. TCRdb mirrors the immuneACCESS table, restricted to in-frame sequences. Some clones are absent from its copies; in checked studies, under half trace to an unresolved V gene, and the reason for the others is unknown. V and J calls plus clone size are reproduced from that table; the DNA served to infer D and trimming. Here the sample has tens of thousands of clones; roughly 80% occur a single time. The top ten constitute around 10% of the sample. Findings and caveats that apply to the study as a whole: In vitro tests confirmed that a few of the cytomegalovirus-associated TCR beta chains recognize cytomegalovirus antigens. The classifier was reported to diagnose cytomegalovirus status with high specificity and sensitivity in both the original cohort and the validation cohort. The authors suggested that the approach could potentially be generalized to other disease states and immunological phenotypes. A later analysis found that TCRs clustered in the first cohort also tended to co-occur in the 100 to 150 validation repertoires, with 94% of cluster scores above 0. The validation cohort had no HLA typing available for a later analysis, so co-occurrence within that cohort was assessed over all 120 or so repertoires. The study listed approximately 160 TCR beta chains as associated with cytomegalovirus. Most TCR sequences were observed very rarely across donors, whereas some public TCRs were present in many individuals.

In the germline V gene, CDR1 corresponds to MNHEY and CDR2 to SVGAGI. Relative to germline, V is 4 bases shorter and J is 1 base shorter, with 11 bases between their ends. Including cysteine and phenylalanine, the CDR3 has 15 amino acids. Just CDR3 DNA is preserved here, 45 bases in frame from base 1. The donors were included in the validation cohort of over a hundred subjects, a group kept apart from the roughly 610-subject first cohort. The clonotype comes from a young woman in good health and CMV-seropositive. Material for sequencing was PBMCs. This sequence uses TRBV6-5 and TRBJ1-5, with the D gene too uncertain to name. Here the CDR3 is given as CASSFGDGSNQPQHF. In nucleotides, the sequence is TGTGCCAGCAGTTTCGGAGACGGGAGCAATCAGCCCCAGCATTTT.